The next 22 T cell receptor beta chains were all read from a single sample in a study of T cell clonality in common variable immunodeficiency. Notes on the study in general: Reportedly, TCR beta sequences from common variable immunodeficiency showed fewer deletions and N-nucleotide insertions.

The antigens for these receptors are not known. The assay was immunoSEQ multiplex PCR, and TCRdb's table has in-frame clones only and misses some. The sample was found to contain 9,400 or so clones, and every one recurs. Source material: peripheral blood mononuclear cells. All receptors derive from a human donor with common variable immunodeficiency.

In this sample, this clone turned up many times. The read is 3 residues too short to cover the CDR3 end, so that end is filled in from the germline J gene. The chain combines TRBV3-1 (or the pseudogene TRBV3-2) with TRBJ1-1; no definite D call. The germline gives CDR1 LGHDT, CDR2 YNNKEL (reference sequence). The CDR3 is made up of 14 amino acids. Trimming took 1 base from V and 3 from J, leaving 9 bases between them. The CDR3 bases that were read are TGTGCCAGCAGCCAAGGTGGCCGCCACACTGAA. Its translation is CASSQGGRHTE. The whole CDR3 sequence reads CASSQGGRHTEAFF.

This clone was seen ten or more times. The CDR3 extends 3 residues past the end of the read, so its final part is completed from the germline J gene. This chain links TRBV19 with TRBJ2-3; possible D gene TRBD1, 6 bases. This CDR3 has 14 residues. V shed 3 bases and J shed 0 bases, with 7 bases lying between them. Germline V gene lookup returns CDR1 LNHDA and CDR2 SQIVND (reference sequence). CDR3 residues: CASSMTGSTDTQYF. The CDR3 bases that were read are TGTGCCAGTAGTATGACAGGTAGCACAGATACG. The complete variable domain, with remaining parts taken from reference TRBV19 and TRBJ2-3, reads DGGITQSPKYLFRKEGQNVTLSCEQNLNHDAMYWYRQDPGQGLRLIYYSQIVNDFQKGDIAEGYSVSREKKESFPLTVTSAQKNPTAFYLCASSMTGSTDTQYFGPGTRLTVL.

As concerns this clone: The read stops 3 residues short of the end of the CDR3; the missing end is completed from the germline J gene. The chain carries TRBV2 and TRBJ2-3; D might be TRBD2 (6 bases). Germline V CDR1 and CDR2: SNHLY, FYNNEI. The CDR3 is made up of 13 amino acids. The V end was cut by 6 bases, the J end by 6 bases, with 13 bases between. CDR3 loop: CASRVPGVDTQYF. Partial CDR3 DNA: TGTGCCAGCAGGGTACCGGGGGTTGATACG.

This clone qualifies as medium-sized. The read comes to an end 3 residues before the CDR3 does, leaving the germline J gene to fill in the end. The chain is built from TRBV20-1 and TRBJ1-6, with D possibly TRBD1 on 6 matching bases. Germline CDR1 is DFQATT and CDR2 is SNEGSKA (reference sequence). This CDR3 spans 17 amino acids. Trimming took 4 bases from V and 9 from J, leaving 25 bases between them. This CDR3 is CSATGHLGQRVISPLHF. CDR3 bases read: TGCAGTGCTACCGGTCATTTAGGACAGAGAGTAATTTCACCC.

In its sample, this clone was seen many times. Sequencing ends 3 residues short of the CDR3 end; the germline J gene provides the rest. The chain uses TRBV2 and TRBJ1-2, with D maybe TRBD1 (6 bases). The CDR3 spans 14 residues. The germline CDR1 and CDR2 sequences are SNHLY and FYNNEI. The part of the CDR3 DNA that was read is TGTGCCAGCAGTCCACAGGGCCCCCTTGGGGGC. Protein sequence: CASSPQGPLGG. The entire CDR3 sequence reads CASSPQGPLGGYTF.

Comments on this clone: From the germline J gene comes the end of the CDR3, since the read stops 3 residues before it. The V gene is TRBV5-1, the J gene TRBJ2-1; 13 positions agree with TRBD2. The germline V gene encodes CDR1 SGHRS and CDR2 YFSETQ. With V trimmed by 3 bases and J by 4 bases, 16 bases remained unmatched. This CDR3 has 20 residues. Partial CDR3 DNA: TGCGCCAGCAGCTCCCTACCACTAGCGGGAGGGCCTTGTCGGTACAATGAG. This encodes CASSSLPLAGGPCRYNE. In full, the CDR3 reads CASSSLPLAGGPCRYNEQFF.

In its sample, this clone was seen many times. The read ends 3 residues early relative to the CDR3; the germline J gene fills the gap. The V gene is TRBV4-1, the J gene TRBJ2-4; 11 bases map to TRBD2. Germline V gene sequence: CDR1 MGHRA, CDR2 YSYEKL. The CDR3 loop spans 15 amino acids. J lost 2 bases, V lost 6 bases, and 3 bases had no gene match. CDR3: CASRIAGGPKNIQYF. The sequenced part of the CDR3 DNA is TGCGCCAGCAGAATAGCGGGAGGGCCCAAAAACATT.

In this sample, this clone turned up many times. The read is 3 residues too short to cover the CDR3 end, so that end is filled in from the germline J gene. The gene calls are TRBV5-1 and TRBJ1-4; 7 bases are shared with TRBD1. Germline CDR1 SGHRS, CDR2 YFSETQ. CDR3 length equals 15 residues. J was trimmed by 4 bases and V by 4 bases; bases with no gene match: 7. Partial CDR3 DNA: TGCGCCAGCAGCGCTACTGGGACAGTTAATGAAAAA. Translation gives CASSATGTVNEK. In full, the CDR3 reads CASSATGTVNEKLFF.

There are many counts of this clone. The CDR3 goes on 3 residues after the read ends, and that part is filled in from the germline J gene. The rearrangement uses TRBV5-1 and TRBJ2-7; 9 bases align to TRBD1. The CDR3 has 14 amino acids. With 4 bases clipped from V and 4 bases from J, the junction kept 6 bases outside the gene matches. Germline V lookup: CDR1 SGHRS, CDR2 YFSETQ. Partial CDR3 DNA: TGCGCCAGCAGCCCGGGACAGGGTTATTACGAG. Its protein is CASSPGQGYYE. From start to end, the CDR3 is CASSPGQGYYEQYF. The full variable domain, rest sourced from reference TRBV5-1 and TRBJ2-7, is KAGVTQTPRYLIKTRGQQVTLSCSPISGHRSVSWYQQTPGQGLQFLFEYFSETQRNKGNFPGRFSGRQFSNSRSEMNVSTLELGDSALYLCASSPGQGYYEQYFGPGTRLTVT.

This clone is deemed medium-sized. Partial CDR3 DNA: TGTGCCAGCTCACCTCCCCGGACAGGGGTATACACC. Protein sequence: CASSPPRTGVYT. The full CDR3 is CASSPPRTGVYTIYF. The rearrangement uses TRBV18 and TRBJ1-3; 9 bases are shared with TRBD1. The read falls 3 residues short of the CDR3 end, and the missing part is taken from the germline J gene. Germline CDR1 is KGHSH and CDR2 is LQKENI. The CDR3 is 15 amino acids. Unmatched junction bases numbered 8, after V lost 3 bases and J lost 8 bases.

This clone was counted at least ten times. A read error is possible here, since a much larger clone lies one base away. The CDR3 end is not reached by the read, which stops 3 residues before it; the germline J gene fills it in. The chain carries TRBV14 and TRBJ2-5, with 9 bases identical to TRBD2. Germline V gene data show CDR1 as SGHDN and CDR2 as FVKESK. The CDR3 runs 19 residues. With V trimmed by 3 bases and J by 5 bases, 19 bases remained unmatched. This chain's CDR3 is CASSHPRGGDLVHAETQYF. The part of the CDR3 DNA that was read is TGTGCCAGCAGCCACCCCCGCGGGGGGGATTTGGTCCATGCGGAGACC.

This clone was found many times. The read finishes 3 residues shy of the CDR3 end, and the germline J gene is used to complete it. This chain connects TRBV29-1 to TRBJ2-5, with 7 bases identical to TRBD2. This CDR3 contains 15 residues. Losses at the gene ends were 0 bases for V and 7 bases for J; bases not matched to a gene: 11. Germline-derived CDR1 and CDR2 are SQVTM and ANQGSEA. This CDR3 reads CSVEEWASGSGTQYF. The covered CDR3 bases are TGCAGCGTTGAAGAATGGGCTAGCGGTAGCGGGACC. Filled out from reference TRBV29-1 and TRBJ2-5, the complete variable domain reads SAVISQKPSRDICQRGTSLTIQCQVDSQVTMMFWYRQQPGQSLTLIATANQGSEATYESGFVIDKFPISRPNLTFSTLTVSNMSPEDSSIYLCSVEEWASGSGTQYFGPGTRLLVL.

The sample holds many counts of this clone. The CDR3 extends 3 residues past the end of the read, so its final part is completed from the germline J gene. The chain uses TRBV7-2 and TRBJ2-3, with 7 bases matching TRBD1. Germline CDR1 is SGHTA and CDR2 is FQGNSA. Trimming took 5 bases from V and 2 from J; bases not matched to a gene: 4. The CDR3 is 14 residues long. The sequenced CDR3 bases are TGTGCCAGCAGCCGGGACAGACACACAGATACG. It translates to CASSRDRHTDT. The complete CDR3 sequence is CASSRDRHTDTQYF.

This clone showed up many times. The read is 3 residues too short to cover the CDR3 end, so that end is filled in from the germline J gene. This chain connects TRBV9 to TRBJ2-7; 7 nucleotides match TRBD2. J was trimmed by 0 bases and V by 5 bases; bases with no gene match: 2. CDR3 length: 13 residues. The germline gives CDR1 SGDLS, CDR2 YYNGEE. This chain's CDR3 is CASSGGVSYEQYF. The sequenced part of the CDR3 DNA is TGTGCCAGCAGTGGGGGGGTCTCCTACGAG.

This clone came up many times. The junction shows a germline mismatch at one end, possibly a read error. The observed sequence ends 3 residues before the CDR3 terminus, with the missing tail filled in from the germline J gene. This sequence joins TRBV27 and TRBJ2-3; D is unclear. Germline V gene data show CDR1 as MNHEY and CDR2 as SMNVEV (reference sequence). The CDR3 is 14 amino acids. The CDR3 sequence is CASRLTVGTYTQYF. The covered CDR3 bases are TGTGCCAGCAGACTCACAGTGGGCACATATACG.

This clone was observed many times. CDR3 DNA (partial): TGTGCCAGTATTGGAATAGCTTGGGCCGGGGAG. It translates to CASIGIAWAGE. The CDR3 as a whole reads CASIGIAWAGELFF. The V and J genes are TRBV19 and TRBJ2-2; D is unresolved. The CDR3 end is not reached by the read, which stops 3 residues before it; the germline J gene fills it in. Germline lookup yields CDR1 LNHDA and CDR2 SQIVND (reference sequence). CDR3 length: 14 residues. Trimming removed 7 bases from V and 6 bases from J, with 15 bases in between.

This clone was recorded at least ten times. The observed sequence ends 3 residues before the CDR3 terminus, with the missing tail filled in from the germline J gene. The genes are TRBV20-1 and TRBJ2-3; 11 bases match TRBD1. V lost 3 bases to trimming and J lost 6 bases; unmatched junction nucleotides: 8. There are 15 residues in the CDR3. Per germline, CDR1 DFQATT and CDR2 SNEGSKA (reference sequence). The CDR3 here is CSARTPDRGPDTQYF. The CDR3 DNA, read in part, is TGCAGTGCTAGGACCCCGGACAGGGGGCCCGATACG.

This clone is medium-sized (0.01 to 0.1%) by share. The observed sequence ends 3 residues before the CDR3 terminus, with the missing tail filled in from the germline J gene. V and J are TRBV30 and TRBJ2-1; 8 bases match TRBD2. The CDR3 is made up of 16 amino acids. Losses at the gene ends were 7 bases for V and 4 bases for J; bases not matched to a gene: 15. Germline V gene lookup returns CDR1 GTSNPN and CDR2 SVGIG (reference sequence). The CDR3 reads CASKSYLAGRYNEQFF. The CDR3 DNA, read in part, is TGTGCCTCTAAATCTTACCTAGCGGGCCGATACAATGAG.

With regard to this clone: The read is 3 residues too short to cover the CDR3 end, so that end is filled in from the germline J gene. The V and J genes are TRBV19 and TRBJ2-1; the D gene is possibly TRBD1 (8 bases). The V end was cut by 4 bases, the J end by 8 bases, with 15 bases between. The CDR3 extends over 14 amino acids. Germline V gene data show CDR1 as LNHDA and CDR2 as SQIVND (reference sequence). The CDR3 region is CASSRRQGRDEQFF. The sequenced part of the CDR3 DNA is TGTGCCAGTAGTAGGCGACAGGGGAGGGATGAG. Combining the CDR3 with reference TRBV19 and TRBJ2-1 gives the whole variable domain DGGITQSPKYLFRKEGQNVTLSCEQNLNHDAMYWYRQDPGQGLRLIYYSQIVNDFQKGDIAEGYSVSREKKESFPLTVTSAQKNPTAFYLCASSRRQGRDEQFFGPGTRLTVL.

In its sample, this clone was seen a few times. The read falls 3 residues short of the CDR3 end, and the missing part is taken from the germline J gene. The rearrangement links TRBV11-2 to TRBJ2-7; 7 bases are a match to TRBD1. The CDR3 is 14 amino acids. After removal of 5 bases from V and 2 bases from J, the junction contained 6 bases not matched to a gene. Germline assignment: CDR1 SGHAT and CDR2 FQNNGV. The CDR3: CASSPGTAPYEQYF. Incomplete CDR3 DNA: TGTGCCAGCAGCCCCGGGACAGCGCCCTACGAG. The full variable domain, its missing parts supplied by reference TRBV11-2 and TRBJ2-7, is EAGVAQSPRYKIIEKRQSVAFWCNPISGHATLYWYQQILGQGPKLLIQFQNNGVVDDSQLPKDRFSAERLKGVDSTLKIQPAKLEDSAVYLCASSPGTAPYEQYFGPGTRLTVT.

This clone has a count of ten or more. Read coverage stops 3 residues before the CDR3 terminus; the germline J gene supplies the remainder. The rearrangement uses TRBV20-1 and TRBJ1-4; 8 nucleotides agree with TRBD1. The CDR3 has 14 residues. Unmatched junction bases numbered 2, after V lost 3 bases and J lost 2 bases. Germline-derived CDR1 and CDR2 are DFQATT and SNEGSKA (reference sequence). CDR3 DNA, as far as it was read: TGCAGTGCTAGCAGACAGGGGACTAATGAAAAA. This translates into CSASRQGTNEK. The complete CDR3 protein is CSASRQGTNEKLFF.

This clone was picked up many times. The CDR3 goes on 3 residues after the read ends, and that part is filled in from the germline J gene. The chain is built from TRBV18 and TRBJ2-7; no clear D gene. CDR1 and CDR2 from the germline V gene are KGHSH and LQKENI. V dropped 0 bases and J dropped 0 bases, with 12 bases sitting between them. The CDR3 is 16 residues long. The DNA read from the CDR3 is TGTGCCAGCTCACCACCCTCAGCAGCGAGCTCCTACGAG. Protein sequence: CASSPPSAASSYE. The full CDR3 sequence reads CASSPPSAASSYEQYF.